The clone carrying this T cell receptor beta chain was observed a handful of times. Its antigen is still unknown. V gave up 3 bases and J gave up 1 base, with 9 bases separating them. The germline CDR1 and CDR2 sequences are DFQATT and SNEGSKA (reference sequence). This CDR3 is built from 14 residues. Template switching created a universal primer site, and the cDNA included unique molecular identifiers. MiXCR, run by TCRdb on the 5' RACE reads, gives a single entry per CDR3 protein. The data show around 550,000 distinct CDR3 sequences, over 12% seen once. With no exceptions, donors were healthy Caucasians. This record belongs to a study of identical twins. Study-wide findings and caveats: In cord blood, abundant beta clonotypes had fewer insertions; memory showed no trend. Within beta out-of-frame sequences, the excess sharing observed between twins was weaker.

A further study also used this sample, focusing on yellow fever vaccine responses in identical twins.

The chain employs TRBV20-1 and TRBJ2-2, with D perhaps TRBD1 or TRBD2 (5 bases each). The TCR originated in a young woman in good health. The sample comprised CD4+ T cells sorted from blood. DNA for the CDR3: TGCAGTGCTAGCCCTGGGGGGAACACCGGGGAGCTGTTTTTT. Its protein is CSASPGGNTGELFF.